Listed here are 19 T cell receptor beta chains from one sample, sequenced in a study of vaccination effects on CD4 cells after COVID-19. The antigens these receptors bind are not known. The protocol was immunoSEQ multiplex PCR, while the TCRdb copy is restricted to in-frame clones and leaves out a portion. This table holds tens of thousands of clones, around 70% found once. Before sequencing took place, the ViraFEST assay used viral peptide pools to expand antigen-specific CD4+ T cells. A roughly 11-day culture period preceded the isolation of CD4+ T cells. Nobody among the vaccine recipients had prior SARS-CoV-2 infection (nucleocapsid antibodies were negative). The sequences come from CD4+ T cells from PBMCs cultured with HCoV-NL63 spike peptides, collected before COVID-19 vaccination. Every receptor here comes from a human donor who received a COVID-19 vaccine.

This chain links TRBV28 with TRBJ1-2; no firm D call. The length of the CDR3 is 15 residues. V was cut by 4 bases and J by 2 bases, with 14 bases left in between. The V gene's germline CDR1 is MDHEN and CDR2 SYDVKM. Here the CDR3 DNA reads TGTGCCAGCAGTTCTCCCTCGGACGGCAACTATGGCTACACCTTC. Protein: CASSSPSDGNYGYTF.

This chain links TRBV28 with TRBJ2-5, with no clear D. CDR1 MDHEN and CDR2 SYDVKM come from the germline V gene. The V and J ends lost 1 base and 1 base respectively, with 13 bases between them. This CDR3 contains 16 residues. CDR3 sequence: CASSLSGASFQETQYF. CDR3 nucleotide sequence: TGTGCCAGCAGTTTATCAGGCGCCTCTTTCCAAGAGACCCAGTACTTC.

The chain joins TRBV19 to TRBJ1-2, with D possibly matching TRBD1 (5 bases). This CDR3 is 13 amino acids long. V was shortened by 3 bases and J by 6 bases, with 11 bases between the two germline ends. The V gene's germline CDR1 is LNHDA and CDR2 SQIVND (reference sequence). This CDR3 is CASSMGRMNGYTF. The CDR3 DNA reads as TGTGCCAGTAGTATGGGACGGATGAATGGCTACACCTTC.

The chain employs TRBV28 and TRBJ1-1; 9 bases agree with TRBD1. Germline loops: CDR1 MDHEN, CDR2 SYDVKM. Unmatched junction bases numbered 12, after V lost 6 bases and J lost 10 bases. CDR3 size: 14 residues. CDR3 region: CASRPGTGFGGAFF. CDR3 nucleotides: TGTGCCAGCAGACCCGGGACAGGGTTTGGTGGAGCTTTCTTT.

CDR3 residues: CASRRAGTGYTF. In nucleotides, the CDR3 is TGTGCCAGTAGGAGGGCTGGGACTGGCTACACCTTC. This chain connects TRBV19 to TRBJ1-2; perhaps TRBD1 as D (5 bases). Germline V gene sequence: CDR1 LNHDA, CDR2 SQIVND (reference sequence). The CDR3 spans 12 residues. V shed 6 bases and J shed 7 bases, with 12 bases lying between them. The full variable domain, its missing parts supplied by reference TRBV19 and TRBJ1-2, is DGGITQSPKYLFRKEGQNVTLSCEQNLNHDAMYWYRQDPGQGLRLIYYSQIVNDFQKGDIAEGYSVSREKKESFPLTVTSAQKNPTAFYLCASRRAGTGYTFGSGTRLTVV.

The CDR3 DNA sequence: TGTGCCAGCTATTCGTGGGGAGGTGGCACTGAAGCTTTCTTT. It encodes CASYSWGGGTEAFF. The chain combines TRBV27 with TRBJ1-1; D ambiguous. Germline values: CDR1 MNHEY, CDR2 SMNVEV (reference sequence). There are 14 residues in the CDR3. Trimming pared 8 bases from V and 4 bases from J, leaving 17 bases between.

This clone was picked up a small number of times. J is TRBJ2-7 and V is TRBV7-2; D uncertain. The CDR3 is 15 amino acids. Germline CDR1 SGHTA, CDR2 FQGNSA. Trimming shortened V by 1 base and J by 0 bases, and 10 bases separated the two germline ends. CDR3 residues: CASSLGVTNSYEQYF. In DNA, the CDR3 is TGTGCCAGCAGCTTAGGGGTTACGAACTCCTACGAGCAGTACTTC.

This clone appeared a few times. The rearrangement links TRBV5-1 to TRBJ1-2; D unclear. This CDR3 contains 14 residues. V was trimmed by 0 bases and J by 13 bases, leaving 19 bases between them. Germline CDR1 reads SGHRS; CDR2 reads YFSETQ. CDR3 sequence reads: CASSLEEAAPGLTF. The CDR3 region has the DNA TGCGCCAGCAGCTTGGAGGAGGCGGCACCGGGTCTCACCTTC. Full variable domain (rest looked up from reference TRBV5-1 and TRBJ1-2): KAGVTQTPRYLIKTRGQQVTLSCSPISGHRSVSWYQQTPGQGLQFLFEYFSETQRNKGNFPGRFSGRQFSNSRSEMNVSTLELGDSALYLCASSLEEAAPGLTFGSGTRLTVV.

The chain has TRBV19 and TRBJ1-5, with unresolved D. V gave up 4 bases and J gave up 4 bases, with 11 bases separating them. CDR3 length: 14 amino acids. The V gene's germline CDR1 is LNHDA and CDR2 SQIVND (reference sequence). CDR3 DNA sequence: TGTGCCAGTAGTAAGGCTTGGGGTAATCAGCCCCAGCATTTT. As protein: CASSKAWGNQPQHF. Using reference TRBV19 and TRBJ1-5 for the parts outside the CDR3, the full variable domain is DGGITQSPKYLFRKEGQNVTLSCEQNLNHDAMYWYRQDPGQGLRLIYYSQIVNDFQKGDIAEGYSVSREKKESFPLTVTSAQKNPTAFYLCASSKAWGNQPQHFGDGTRLSIL.

The gene calls are TRBV11-2 and TRBJ1-1; 8 bases align to TRBD1. This CDR3 contains 17 residues. Germline trimming cut 1 base from V and 3 bases from J; bases unmatched to any gene: 10. CDR1 is SGHAT and CDR2 is FQNNGV in the germline V gene. The CDR3 reads CASSLADRGKGYTEAFF. CDR3 DNA sequence: TGTGCCAGCAGCTTAGCTGACAGGGGAAAGGGCTACACTGAAGCTTTCTTT. Full variable domain (missing parts from reference TRBV11-2 and TRBJ1-1): EAGVAQSPRYKIIEKRQSVAFWCNPISGHATLYWYQQILGQGPKLLIQFQNNGVVDDSQLPKDRFSAERLKGVDSTLKIQPAKLEDSAVYLCASSLADRGKGYTEAFFGQGTRLTVV.

The chain carries TRBV3-1 (or the pseudogene TRBV3-2) and TRBJ2-1; 8 positions agree with TRBD2. Losses at the gene ends were 4 bases for V and 12 bases for J; bases not matched to a gene: 11. This CDR3 is 14 amino acids long. The V gene's germline CDR1 is LGHDT and CDR2 YNNKEL (reference sequence). CDR3 in amino acids: CASSPPAGGGRQFF. In DNA form, the CDR3 reads TGTGCCAGCAGCCCCCCGGCGGGAGGAGGCAGGCAGTTCTTC.

V gene TRBV19 combines with J gene TRBJ1-1; D gene uncertain. V lost 6 bases to trimming and J lost 1 base, with 15 bases between them. Per germline, CDR1 LNHDA and CDR2 SQIVND (reference sequence). The CDR3 consists of 15 residues. DNA for the CDR3: TGTGCCAGTAGGGATAAGGCATGGGCGAACACTGAAGCTTTCTTT. It yields the protein CASRDKAWANTEAFF.

This clone was counted only a few times. The gene calls are TRBV18 and TRBJ2-7; TRBD1 aligns across 11 bases. V trimming: 6 bases; J trimming: 2 bases; junction bases outside the gene matches: 6. CDR3 length: 15 amino acids. Per germline, CDR1 KGHSH and CDR2 LQKENI. The CDR3 DNA follows: TGTGCCAGCTCCCGTGGGGGACAGGGGGCCTACGAGCAGTACTTC. This codes for CASSRGGQGAYEQYF.

The chain is built from TRBV9 and TRBJ2-1; 8 nucleotides align to TRBD2. J lost 6 bases, V lost 4 bases, and 6 bases had no gene match. The CDR3 has 14 residues. Germline CDR1 SGDLS, CDR2 YYNGEE. The CDR3 DNA follows: TGTGCCAGCAGCTCTGGGGGACTAGTCAATGAGCAGTTCTTC. Amino acid sequence: CASSSGGLVNEQFF.

In nucleotides, the CDR3 is TGTGCCAGCAGCCAAAGGTTTATTCGGCGGGGGCAAGAGACCCAGTACTTC. This translates into CASSQRFIRRGQETQYF. The chain has TRBV3-1 (or the pseudogene TRBV3-2) and TRBJ2-5; TRBD2 agrees at 7 bases. The CDR3 consists of 17 residues. Trimming took 2 bases from V and 2 from J; bases not matched to a gene: 11. The germline V gene has CDR1 LGHDT and CDR2 YNNKEL (reference sequence).

This clone appeared once. The chain is built from TRBV24-1 and TRBJ2-3; D ambiguous. CDR1 and CDR2 from the germline V gene are KGHDR and SFDVKD. The CDR3 length is 13 residues. Deletions cut 5 bases from V and 0 bases from J, with 5 bases between. DNA of the CDR3: TGTGCCACCAGTGCCGAGAGCACAGATACGCAGTATTTT. This gives the protein CATSAESTDTQYF.

CDR3 region: CASSLTPLGSSGGGDTQYF. In nucleotides, the CDR3 is TGTGCCAGCAGCTTAACCCCCCTGGGGTCTAGCGGGGGGGGAGATACGCAGTATTTT. This rearrangement joins TRBV7-2 to TRBJ2-3; 12 bases match TRBD2. Looked up from germline, CDR1 is SGHTA and CDR2 is FQGNSA. The J segment lost 5 bases and the V segment lost 2 bases, leaving 14 bases of the junction unmatched. The CDR3 runs 19 residues.

This clone was recorded a few times. The V gene is TRBV28, the J gene TRBJ2-7, with TRBD2 matching 8 bases. Germline CDR1 MDHEN, CDR2 SYDVKM. CDR3 length equals 15 residues. V trimming: 6 bases; J trimming: 7 bases; junction bases outside the gene matches: 14. The CDR3 nucleotides read TGTGCCAGCAGCGCCGCGGGGGGCAGCCTTTGGGAGCAGTACTTC. It yields the protein CASSAAGGSLWEQYF. The whole variable domain, remainder taken from reference TRBV28 and TRBJ2-7, is DVKVTQSSRYLVKRTGEKVFLECVQDMDHENMFWYRQDPGLGLRLIYFSYDVKMKEKGDIPEGYSVSREKKERFSLILESASTNQTSMYLCASSAAGGSLWEQYFGPGTRLTVT.

V gene TRBV6-6 combines with J gene TRBJ2-1, with D possibly matching TRBD2 (6 bases). CDR3 length: 14 residues. CDR1 is MNHNY and CDR2 is SVGAGI in the germline V gene (reference sequence). The V end was cut by 6 bases, the J end by 6 bases, with 15 bases between. CDR3 region: CASRAGTGGNEQFF. As DNA, the CDR3 is TGTGCCAGCAGGGCCGGGACTGGAGGCAATGAGCAGTTCTTC.